This TCR beta chain is drawn from a study of control samples from healthy donors and cancer patients. The repertoire was sequenced with immunoSEQ multiplex PCR; TCRdb's copy has only in-frame clones and lacks some. Of some 140,000 clones listed, around 85% were seen once; the top ten hold roughly 8.7%. This clone was seen a handful of times. Trimming removed 0 bases at V and 4 bases at J, with 12 bases between. Germline CDR1 MNHEY, CDR2 SVGAGI. The CDR3 has 15 residues. Material for sequencing was blood. The sequence came from a woman aged 30 to 39 in good health. V and J are TRBV6-5 and TRBJ1-1, with a tentative D call TRBD1 (6 bases). CDR3 sequence reads: CASSYSTGWGTEAFF. As DNA, the CDR3 is TGTGCCAGCAGTTACTCTACAGGGTGGGGCACTGAAGCTTTCTTT.